This entry lists 17 T cell receptor beta chains sequenced from one sample in a study of cytotoxic CD8 clonotypes in ibrutinib-treated CLL. Profiled with immunoSEQ multiplex PCR; TCRdb holds only in-frame clones, not every one. The repertoire holds nearly 300,000 clones, with approximately 76% as singletons. Sequenced here: PBMCs, sampled at disease progression, from a patient treated with ibrutinib. The receptors stem from a human donor with chronic lymphocytic leukemia.

In its sample, this clone was seen a few times. The rearrangement uses TRBV10-3 and TRBJ1-5, with D hard to call. Germline V gene data show CDR1 as ENHRY and CDR2 as SYGVKD. V was shortened by 11 bases and J by 9 bases, with 17 bases between the two germline ends. This CDR3 region has 12 residues. The DNA for the CDR3 is TGTGCCGTCTCGGACCTATCATTGCCCCAGCATTTT. As protein: CAVSDLSLPQHF.

This clone was observed once. This chain connects TRBV5-1 to TRBJ2-2, with TRBD1 as a possible D gene (6 bases). The CDR3 extends over 16 amino acids. Between the trimmed V and J ends, which lost 4 bases and 0 bases, there was a span of 13 bases. Looked up from germline, CDR1 is SGHRS and CDR2 is YFSETQ. CDR3 in DNA: TGCGCCAGCAGCGGCCGACAGGTCGCGAACACCGGGGAGCTGTTTTTT. It translates to CASSGRQVANTGELFF.

This chain connects TRBV2 to TRBJ1-1; 8 bases are a match to TRBD1. V lost 6 bases and J lost 3; bases outside the gene matches: 9. This CDR3 has 15 residues. CDR1 SNHLY and CDR2 FYNNEI come from the germline V gene. CDR3 in amino acids: CASSPRTGRDTEAFF. CDR3 nucleotides: TGTGCCAGCAGCCCCAGGACAGGGAGGGACACTGAAGCTTTCTTT.

This clone was counted between two and nine times. The chain has TRBV13 and TRBJ1-2; D uncertain. This CDR3 comprises 13 residues. The V end was cut by 5 bases, the J end by 1 base, with 8 bases between. Germline V CDR1 and CDR2: PRHDT, FYEKMQ (reference sequence). CDR3 sequence reads: CASSLNRNYGYTF. The CDR3 DNA follows: TGTGCCAGCAGCCTCAACCGTAACTATGGCTACACCTTC.

The chain is built from TRBV29-1 and TRBJ1-1, with 10 bases matching TRBD1. CDR3 length: 11 residues. Trimming removed 7 bases from V and 6 bases from J; junction bases left unmatched: 2. CDR1 and CDR2 (germline): SQVTM, ANQGSEA. As DNA, the CDR3 is TGCAGCGCCGGGACAGGGGCTGAAGCTTTCTTT. This codes for CSAGTGAEAFF. The full variable domain, completed using reference TRBV29-1 and TRBJ1-1, is SAVISQKPSRDICQRGTSLTIQCQVDSQVTMMFWYRQQPGQSLTLIATANQGSEATYESGFVIDKFPISRPNLTFSTLTVSNMSPEDSSIYLCSAGTGAEAFFGQGTRLTVV.

This chain connects TRBV12-2 to TRBJ2-7; TRBD2 reflects the table's D call only, with no check against the DNA. TRBV12-2 is a pseudogene segment. This CDR3 spans 18 amino acids. Written as DNA, the CDR3 is TGTGCAAGTCGCTTAGGAACCCCAAATACTAGACCCTGGTACGAGCAGTACTTC. This translates into CASRLGTPNTRPWYEQYF.

The chain has TRBV10-3 and TRBJ2-3, with D possibly TRBD1 on 6 matching bases. This CDR3 spans 17 amino acids. CDR1 and CDR2 (germline): ENHRY, SYGVKD. The V and J ends lost 0 bases and 1 base respectively, with 14 bases between them. The CDR3 DNA is TGTGCCATCAGTGAGTCGTGGACAGATTGGGGCACAGATACGCAGTATTTT. The encoded protein is CAISESWTDWGTDTQYF.

The rearrangement joins TRBV7-6 to TRBJ2-1; 9 bases agree with TRBD2. The CDR3 length is 17 residues. V shed 5 bases, J shed 4 bases, and the junction held 12 bases outside the gene matches. Germline loops: CDR1 SGHVS, CDR2 FNYEAQ. CDR3 coding DNA: TGTGCCAGCAGCCCCGACGCAGGGCGGGGGGGATACAATGAGCAGTTCTTC. It specifies CASSPDAGRGGYNEQFF.

The chain couples TRBV28 to TRBJ2-1; 10 bases align to TRBD2. This CDR3 is built from 14 residues. CDR1 and CDR2 (germline): MDHEN, SYDVKM. Trimming removed 2 bases from V and 6 bases from J; junction bases left unmatched: 1. CDR3 bases: TGTGCCAGCAGTTTAGTAGCGGGAGGCAATGAGCAGTTCTTC. Its protein product is CASSLVAGGNEQFF.

This clone showed up just a few times. The chain recombines TRBV6-1 with TRBJ1-5; TRBD1 matches at 9 bases. J gave up 5 bases and V 8 bases, and 10 bases lay outside the gene matches. Germline loops: CDR1 MNHNS, CDR2 SASEGT. The CDR3 sequence is 15 residues long. The CDR3 DNA follows: TGTGCCAGCCATAATAGGGACAGGGCATATCAGCCCCAGCATTTT. It is translated as CASHNRDRAYQPQHF.

V and J are TRBV25-1 and TRBJ2-2, with 7 bases fitting TRBD2. Germline V gene sequence: CDR1 MGHDK, CDR2 SYGVNS. Trimming cost V 6 bases and J 5 bases; bases outside gene matches: 15. The CDR3 has 17 residues. CDR3 nucleotide sequence: TGTGCCAGCAGCCCTCGGGGGAGCGGGGTTGGGACCGGGGAGCTGTTTTTT. Protein sequence: CASSPRGSGVGTGELFF.

The genes are TRBV5-1 and TRBJ2-7, with D hard to call. Germline-derived CDR1 and CDR2 are SGHRS and YFSETQ. V was shortened by 4 bases and J by 0 bases, with 8 bases between the two germline ends. The CDR3 spans 13 residues. Here the CDR3 DNA reads TGCGCCAGCAGCCCCGAGGTCTCCTACGAGCAGTACTTC. Its protein is CASSPEVSYEQYF.

The chain couples TRBV19 to TRBJ2-3; D not certain. The germline V gene encodes CDR1 LNHDA and CDR2 SQIVND (reference sequence). This CDR3 is 17 amino acids long. V shed 4 bases and J shed 0 bases, with 17 bases lying between them. The DNA for the CDR3 is TGTGCCAGTAGTACCCCAGACTGGGCAAGGAGCACAGATACGCAGTATTTT. Its translation: CASSTPDWARSTDTQYF.

The rearrangement uses TRBV4-1 and TRBJ1-3, with 8 bases fitting TRBD1. V lost 2 bases to trimming and J lost 3 bases; unmatched junction nucleotides: 6. CDR3 length: 16 residues. Germline V gene sequence: CDR1 MGHRA, CDR2 YSYEKL. The chain's CDR3 is CASSQPQGALGNTIYF. The CDR3 nucleotides are TGCGCCAGCAGCCAACCGCAGGGGGCGCTTGGAAACACCATATATTTT.

The rearrangement links TRBV9 to TRBJ2-2; 8 bases are shared with TRBD2. Germline V gene data show CDR1 as SGDLS and CDR2 as YYNGEE. CDR3 length: 11 residues. Trimming removed 9 bases from V and 6 bases from J; junction bases left unmatched: 1. The CDR3 nucleotides read TGTGCCACCGGGAGGGCCGGGGAGCTGTTTTTT. Its protein product is CATGRAGELFF.

The CDR3 reads CASSVGGQGPVMGYTF. CDR3 in DNA: TGTGCCAGCAGCGTAGGAGGACAGGGTCCAGTCATGGGCTACACCTTC. The chain employs TRBV9 and TRBJ1-2; 8 bases match TRBD1. J lost 8 bases, V lost 0 bases, and 12 bases had no gene match. The germline CDR1 and CDR2 sequences are SGDLS and YYNGEE. The CDR3 extends over 16 amino acids. Using reference TRBV9 and TRBJ1-2 for the parts outside the CDR3, the full variable domain is DSGVTQTPKHLITATGQRVTLRCSPRSGDLSVYWYQQSLDQGLQFLIQYYNGEERAKGNILERFSAQQFPDLHSELNLSSLELGDSALYFCASSVGGQGPVMGYTFGSGTRLTVV.

This clone was seen more than once but under ten times. J is TRBJ1-1 and V is TRBV29-1, with no clear D. Trimming cost V 3 bases and J 9 bases, with 17 bases left between them. The CDR3 runs 13 residues. Germline V gives CDR1 SQVTM, CDR2 ANQGSEA. The CDR3 sequence: CSVDPGRRGKAFF. CDR3 coding DNA: TGCAGCGTTGACCCTGGGAGGCGAGGTAAAGCTTTCTTT.